This T cell receptor (beta chain) was identified during a study of CD8 T cells in Susac syndrome (dated by TCRdb to between 2019 and 2020). As for the study more broadly: Whether CD8+ T cell activation and differentiation in Susac syndrome was antigen driven was tested using repertoire sequencing. The clonality of the CD8+ T cell repertoire was compared across approximately eleven healthy donors, about 14 Susac syndrome patients and about 15 multiple sclerosis patients. The full study reports these points: The number of individuals in the TCR sequencing and HLA analysis was acknowledged as relatively small.

V sheds 3 bases and J sheds 1 base, leaving 10 bases between their ends. The CDR3 has 14 amino acids, counting the end cysteine and phenylalanine. Only CDR3 DNA is held: 42 bases, read in frame from base 1. The germline V gene provides CDR1 SGDLS and CDR2 YYNGEE. RNA was extracted with the RNeasy kit and about 0.5 to 1 ug was reverse transcribed using random hexamers. The immunoSEQ multiplex PCR assay, covering 54 Vbeta and 13 Jbeta segments, was used to amplify TCR beta CDR3 regions. To correct PCR amplification bias, a synthetic template baseline was used for both primer optimization and computational correction. The authors processed their data as follows. Reads were assigned to V, D and J genes according to IMGT and analyzed in immunoSEQ Analyzer, with only productive sequences retained. To calculate clonality, Shannon entropy was normalized by log2 of the number of productive unique sequences and then subtracted from one. Public and private clones were assessed among the 100 most prevalent clones of each patient and control. Clones were defined as Susac-specific when absent from the healthy and MS cohorts, from over 950 published viral clones and from other ImmuneACCESS disease sequences. TCRdb reworked the public reads: Q25 trimming with fastp, MiXCR clone assembly, productive beta chains retained. One record per CDR3 amino acid sequence lists the most common genes and DNA. The V and J calls reflect TCRdb's pipeline rather than the authors' work. For this sample there are about 300,000 distinct CDR3 sequences; around 84% appear just once. The leading ten clones occupy around 0.11% of the sample.

As regards this clonotype: The antigen it recognizes is unknown. Qualities for individual bases were not recorded, and no much larger clone is one base off.

High-throughput TCR beta sequencing profiled peripheral blood CD8+ and CD4+ T cells from healthy donors, Susac syndrome patients and multiple sclerosis patients. Treatment-naive patients with stable or active relapsing-remitting disease fulfilling revised McDonald criteria were used as multiple sclerosis controls. Bulk CD8+ and CD4+ T cells were purified magnetically by negative isolation, whereas CD8+ TEMRA cells were enriched by FACS. Blood was collected in EDTA tubes and processed within 24 hours, with PBMCs isolated through density gradient centrifugation. PBMCs destined for TCR sequencing were cryopreserved in liquid nitrogen and later thawed in a 37 °C water bath. Purity of sorted or isolated CD4+, CD8+ and CD8+ TEMRA cells was at least 90%.

The source material was CD8+ T cells from PBMCs. The origin of this receptor is a human donor with multiple sclerosis. The rearranged chain carries TRBV9 and TRBJ1-1; the D gene cannot be resolved reliably. The CDR3: CASSDGSTNTEAFF. In nucleotide form, the sequence is TGTGCCAGCAGCGACGGCTCCACGAACACTGAAGCTTTCTTT. Beyond the CDR3, the reference TRBV9 and TRBJ1-1 genes provide the residues; the full variable domain reads: DSGVTQTPKHLITATGQRVTLRCSPRSGDLSVYWYQQSLDQGLQFLIQYYNGEERAKGNILERFSAQQFPDLHSELNLSSLELGDSALYFCASSDGSTNTEAFFGQGTRLTVV.